The rows below give T cell receptor beta chains drawn from one sample of a study of cytomegalovirus exposure and HLA in healthy donors. Clones were read by immunoSEQ multiplex PCR, and TCRdb kept only the in-frame ones, dropping some. Of about 97,000 clones detected, about four fifths appear once; the ten largest clones hold around 3%. The specimen sequenced was PBMCs. These receptors all come from a male donor in good health and CMV-seropositive. CDR3s include the opening cysteine and the closing phenylalanine or tryptophan. A D gene is named only where the DNA matches it firmly. Not all rows give a size; the values are once, few, many and, for expanded clones, a class.

v_gene,j_gene,abundance,d_gene,CDR3nt,CDR3aa
TRBV2,TRBJ1-5,NA,NA,TGTGCCAGCAGTACTGACACCCTCGGCAATCAGCCCCAGCATTTT,CASSTDTLGNQPQHF
TRBV27,TRBJ1-6,NA,NA,TGTGCCAGCAGCCGAGAGGGAATTCCAAATTCACCCCTCCACTTT,CASSREGIPNSPLHF
TRBV19,TRBJ1-6,NA,TRBD1,TGTGCCAGTAGTACCGGGACAGCTTATAATTCACCCCTCCACTTT,CASSTGTAYNSPLHF
TRBV7-9,TRBJ1-1,few,NA,TGTGCCAGCAAGCCCGGTGTTATGAACACTGAAGCTTTCTTT,CASKPGVMNTEAFF
TRBV2,TRBJ1-1,once,TRBD1,TGTGCCAGCAGCGGGGGACAGGGTATTGTTGGCACTGAAGCTTTCTTT,CASSGGQGIVGTEAFF
TRBV2,TRBJ1-6,NA,NA,TGTGCCAGTGATGGGGTGACTAATAATTCACCCCTCCACTTT,CASDGVTNNSPLHF
TRBV7-9,TRBJ1-6,NA,TRBD1,TGTGCCAGCAGCTTAGGACAGGGGGGAAGTTCACCCCTCCACTTT,CASSLGQGGSSPLHF
TRBV30,TRBJ1-1,few,NA,TGTGCCTGGAGCCCCTACCGGGGGGGGGCCACTGAAGCTTTCTTT,CAWSPYRGGATEAFF
TRBV27,TRBJ1-1,NA,NA,TGTGCCAGCAGTTTTTACGGGGTGAACACTGAAGCTTTCTTT,CASSFYGVNTEAFF
TRBV30,TRBJ1-6,NA,NA,TGTGCCTGGAGTAAGAGGGGGGGCAATTCACCCCTCCACTTT,CAWSKRGGNSPLHF
TRBV6-5,TRBJ2-5,NA,NA,TGTGCCAGCAGTCACAGGGTCCGGCGGGAGACCCAGTACTTC,CASSHRVRRETQYF
TRBV10-2,TRBJ1-5,NA,TRBD1,TGCGCCAGCAGTGAGGACAGGGGGCAGCCCCAGCATTTT,CASSEDRGQPQHF
TRBV18,TRBJ1-1,NA,NA,TGTGCCAGCTCACCACAGAGGAAACCTGAAGCTTTCTTT,CASSPQRKPEAFF
TRBV4-1,TRBJ1-1,NA,TRBD1,TGCGCCAGCAGCTCGTATCCCAGGGACAGGGCTGACACTGAAGCTTTCTTT,CASSSYPRDRADTEAFF
TRBV5-4,TRBJ1-1,NA,NA,TGTGCCAGCAGCTTGCCTCTCGGGGGTAACACTGAAGCTTTCTTT,CASSLPLGGNTEAFF
TRBV6-1,TRBJ1-3,NA,NA,TGTGCCAGCAGTGGAGGGTCTGGAAACACCATATATTTT,CASSGGSGNTIYF
TRBV7-2,TRBJ1-4,NA,TRBD1,TGTGCCAGCAGCCCTCACATCGCCGGGACAGGGTATGAAAAACTGTTTTTT,CASSPHIAGTGYEKLFF
TRBV6-5,TRBJ1-2,NA,TRBD1,TGTGCCAGCAGTTACTCGGGACAGGTCGGGAACTATGGCTACACCTTC,CASSYSGQVGNYGYTF
TRBV19,TRBJ1-1,NA,NA,TGTGCCAGTAGTCCAAAGACAGGCCTTGGGACTGAAGCTTTCTTT,CASSPKTGLGTEAFF
TRBV5-4,TRBJ2-2,NA,NA,TGTGCCAGCAGCCAGGCGGGACAGATGAACACCGGGGAGCTGTTTTTT,CASSQAGQMNTGELFF
TRBV2,TRBJ1-1,NA,TRBD1,TGTGCCAGCAGAAACAGGGGGCTAAGCACTGAAGCTTTCTTT,CASRNRGLSTEAFF
TRBV11-1,TRBJ1-4,NA,TRBD1,TGTGCCAGCAGCTTAGGATGGGACAGCTCGGAAAAACTGTTTTTT,CASSLGWDSSEKLFF
TRBV15,TRBJ1-3,NA,TRBD1,TGTGCCACCAGCAGCCGGGACAGCTTTGGAAACACCATATATTTT,CATSSRDSFGNTIYF
TRBV7-9,TRBJ2-2,NA,TRBD1,TGTGCCAACCCACCGGGACAGGGATTGAACACCGGGGAGCTGTTTTTT,CANPPGQGLNTGELFF
TRBV27,TRBJ1-6,NA,TRBD1,TGTGCCAGCAGTTTAGGGACAGGCGCAAATTCACCCCTCCACTTT,CASSLGTGANSPLHF
TRBV5-4,TRBJ2-1,NA,TRBD2,TGTGCCAGCAGCTTGGCGACTAGCAGGTCCTACAATGAGCAGTTCTTC,CASSLATSRSYNEQFF
TRBV7-2,TRBJ2-2,NA,NA,TGTGCCAGCAGCACAGGGTCGAACACCGGGGAGCTGTTTTTT,CASSTGSNTGELFF
TRBV19,TRBJ1-6,NA,NA,TGTGCCAGTTCAGGACAGCATAATTCACCCCTCCACTTT,CASSGQHNSPLHF
TRBV7-9,TRBJ1-4,NA,NA,TGTGCCAGCAGCTTAGGACAATTTAATGAAAAACTGTTTTTT,CASSLGQFNEKLFF
TRBV4-1,TRBJ2-5,NA,NA,TGCGCCAGCAGCCCAGGTAGGGGACTTGAGCAGTACTTC,CASSPGRGLEQYF
TRBV5-1,TRBJ2-3,NA,TRBD1,TGCGCCAGCAGCGGACAGGGGGGGGCCGCAGATACGCAGTATTTT,CASSGQGGAADTQYF
TRBV5-1,TRBJ2-7,NA,NA,TGCGCCAGCAGCGACAGGTACGAGCAGTACTTC,CASSDRYEQYF
TRBV4-1,TRBJ1-5,NA,NA,TGCGCCAGCAGCCCCGAGGGCAGGGGACGCAATCAGCCCCAGCATTTT,CASSPEGRGRNQPQHF
TRBV2,TRBJ1-1,NA,NA,TGTGCCAGCAGTGAACTGGCCGTGAACACTGAAGCTTTCTTT,CASSELAVNTEAFF
TRBV7-2,TRBJ2-3,NA,NA,TGTGCCAGCAGCCCCCGCCTCAGCGCAGATACGCAGTATTTT,CASSPRLSADTQYF
TRBV30,TRBJ2-1,NA,TRBD2,TGTGCCTGGAGTGTACGGGGGCGGGGACTAGCGGGGGGTCGCTACAATGAGCAGTTCTTC,CAWSVRGRGLAGGRYNEQFF
TRBV30,TRBJ1-2,NA,NA,TGTGCCTGGACTAGCGGACTACCGGGATATGGCTACACCTTC,CAWTSGLPGYGYTF